The next 18 T cell receptor beta chains were all read from a single sample in a study of tumor and adjacent non-tumor tissue in lung cancer. The library came from three nested PCR rounds adapted from ARM-PCR protocols. One entry per CDR3 protein results from TCRdb running MiXCR on the multiplex PCR reads. This table holds tens of thousands of distinct CDR3 sequences, more than 60% found once. RNA was extracted from bulk tissue without any cell sorting. The normal lung tissue was taken more than 3 cm from the tumor edge. Material: distant non-tumor lung tissue. The receptors were gathered from a middle-aged woman with non-small cell lung cancer.

Note on this clonotype: A junction end diverges from the germline sequence, so it may reflect a read error. This chain joins TRBV15 and TRBJ2-7, with TRBD1 matching 7 bases. This CDR3 region has 15 residues. Germline V lookup: CDR1 LNHNV, CDR2 YYDKDF (reference sequence). The CDR3 region is CATGREGASSYEQYF. The CDR3 nucleotides are TGTGCCACCGGCAGAGAGGGGGCTTCGAGCTACGAGCAGTACTTC.

About this clonotype: A much larger clone sits a single nucleotide away, making a read error possible. The genes are TRBV14 and TRBJ2-3, with 9 bases lining up with TRBD2. The V gene end was trimmed by 4 bases and the J gene end by 0 bases; junction bases not matched to a gene: 20. The CDR3 runs 21 residues. CDR1 is SGHDN and CDR2 is FVKESK in the germline V gene. This CDR3 reads CASSPTLRLAGLHPSTDTQYF. CDR3 sequence (DNA): TGTGCCAGCAGCCCCACCCTTCGTCTAGCGGGACTCCACCCTAGCACAGATACGCAGTATTTT.

With regard to this clonotype: Relative to the germline gene, one junction end is altered; a read error may explain this. The chain has TRBV25-1 and TRBJ1-1, with D unclear. CDR3 length: 18 amino acids. Germline CDR1 is MGHDK and CDR2 is SYGVNS. CDR3 nucleotide sequence: TGTGCCACCAGTGAAGAGAGAGGGCGCGGATACATGAACACTGAAGCTTTCTTT. Residues: CATSEERGRGYMNTEAFF.

Only a few counts were recorded for this clonotype. J is TRBJ2-5 and V is TRBV27; 7 bases map to TRBD2. The germline CDR1 and CDR2 sequences are MNHEY and SMNVEV (reference sequence). Germline trimming cut 3 bases from V and 7 bases from J; bases unmatched to any gene: 5. The CDR3 runs 13 residues. The CDR3 sequence is CASSFVGGGTQYF. The CDR3 DNA is TGTGCCAGCAGTTTCGTGGGCGGGGGGACCCAGTACTTC.

For this clonotype: One end of the junction fails to match germline, which may point to a read error. V and J are TRBV20-1 and TRBJ2-3; the D gene is possibly TRBD2 (7 bases). Germline lookup yields CDR1 DFQATT and CDR2 SNEGSKA (reference sequence). The CDR3 covers 16 residues. The CDR3 bases are TGCAGTGCTATTGGGGGGGGGACATCCTACACATATACACAGTATTTT. Translated, it gives CSAIGGGTSYTYTQYF.

As to this clonotype: Given the absence of the conserved phenylalanine or tryptophan at the CDR3 end, a read error is likely. V usage is TRBV6-5 and J usage is TRBJ2-6; weak D call: TRBD1 (6 bases). The CDR3 is 15 residues long. Germline V gene data show CDR1 as MNHEY and CDR2 as SVGAGI. Trimming took off 5 bases at V and 2 bases at J, with 10 bases between the two ends. The CDR3 loop reads CASSITGTGANVLTL. The CDR3 nucleotides read TGTGCCAGCAGTATCACAGGGACTGGGGCCAACGTCCTGACTCTC.

DNA for the CDR3: TGCACCAGCAGCCAAGGACGTCTAGCGAGAACCGGGGAGCTGGTTTTT. Protein product: CTSSQGRLARTGELVF. V and J are TRBV1 and TRBJ2-2. TRBV1 is classified as a pseudogene. This CDR3 is built from 16 residues.

The chain joins TRBV6-1 to TRBJ2-7; D is undetermined. The end of the DNA fits TRBJ2-1 better, so the J call may be wrong. This CDR3 is built from 14 residues. Per the germline V gene, CDR1 is MNHNS and CDR2 is SASEGT. The CDR3 nucleotides are TGTGCCAGCAACCTGCCTGGGCTCGCCTACGAGCAGTTCTTC. It specifies CASNLPGLAYEQFF.

About this clonotype itself: One end of the junction varies from germline; a read error may be responsible. V usage is TRBV20-1 and J usage is TRBJ2-3; perhaps TRBD2 as D (7 bases). The CDR3 spans 14 residues. CDR1 DFQATT and CDR2 SNEGSKA come from the germline V gene (reference sequence). The CDR3 spells CSTREGGVGNTQYF. Written as DNA, the CDR3 is TGCAGTACTAGAGAGGGGGGGGTTGGGAATACGCAGTATTTT.

To note about this clonotype: As the CDR3 is not closed by the conserved phenylalanine or tryptophan, this likely results from a read error. This rearrangement joins TRBV11-3 to TRBJ2-7; the match to TRBD2 covers 8 bases. Germline assignment: CDR1 SGHNT and CDR2 YENEEA. The CDR3 runs to 16 residues. V lost 4 bases and J lost 6; bases outside the gene matches: 14. The CDR3 DNA sequence: TGTGCCAGCAGCTCCTCTCTTCGGGGGGGGACCTGCGAGCAGTACTTA. Amino acid sequence: CASSSSLRGGTCEQYL.

Regarding this clonotype: Germline is not matched at one junction end, which may reflect a read error. The J gene is TRBJ2-1, the V gene TRBV14, with a weak D call TRBD2 (6 bases). The CDR3 has 14 amino acids. In germline, CDR1 is SGHDN, CDR2 FVKESK. Written as DNA, the CDR3 is TGTGCCAGCGGCCATAGCGGTACCTACAATGAGCAGTTCTTT. This translates into CASGHSGTYNEQFF.

This clonotype was counted a single time. The junction departs from germline at one end; a sequencing error may be responsible. The chain recombines TRBV20-1 with TRBJ2-3, with 8 positions matching TRBD2. The CDR3 loop spans 17 amino acids. Per the germline V gene, CDR1 is DFQATT and CDR2 is SNEGSKA (reference sequence). CDR3 residues: CSARRSRAGALIDTQYF. The CDR3 region has the DNA TGCAGTGCTAGAAGATCCCGAGCGGGGGCCCTCATAGATACACAGTATTTT.

The V call is TRBV7-8, the J call TRBJ1-5; 10 positions agree with TRBD1. The closer fit of TRBJ2-3 to the DNA end suggests the J call may be wrong. CDR3 length: 16 residues. Looked up from germline, CDR1 is SGHVS and CDR2 is FQNEAQ. CDR3 nucleotide sequence: TGTGCCAGCAGCCGACAGGGGGCTTATAGCGAACAGCCCCAGTATTTT. Protein: CASSRQGAYSEQPQYF.

This clonotype was seen a single time. The rearrangement joins TRBV11-1 to TRBJ2-7; D is uncertain. Trimming shortened V by 1 base and J by 0 bases, and 7 bases separated the two germline ends. CDR3 length equals 14 residues. Germline CDR1 SGHAT, CDR2 FQDESV (reference sequence). The CDR3 loop reads CASSLGRTSYEQYF. CDR3 nucleotides: TGTGCCAGCAGCTTAGGACGCACCTCCTACGAGCAGTACTTC. Drawing the rest from reference TRBV11-1 and TRBJ2-7, the complete variable domain is EAEVAQSPRYKITEKSQAVAFWCDPISGHATLYWYRQILGQGPELLVQFQDESVVDDSQLPKDRFSAERLKGVDSTLKIQPAELGDSAMYLCASSLGRTSYEQYFGPGTRLTVT.

Concerning this clonotype: A clone one base away is much larger, so this may be a read error. V is TRBV30 and J is TRBJ2-1; D might be TRBD2 (5 bases). The germline gives CDR1 GTSNPN, CDR2 SVGIG (reference sequence). The CDR3 extends over 13 amino acids. The CDR3 region has the DNA TGTGCCTGCTTAGCGAGGACCTACAATGAGCGGTTCTTC. Residues: CACLARTYNERFF.

In regard to this clonotype: This may come from a read error, since a much larger clone is one base off. Here the CDR3 reads CASSLEVVNTEAFF. For the CDR3, the DNA is TGTGCCAGCAGCTTGGAGGTGGTGAACACTGAAGCTTTCTTT. The J gene is TRBJ1-1, the V gene TRBV7-9, with D unresolved. CDR3 length: 14 residues. Deletions cut 3 bases from V and 0 bases from J, with 8 bases between. CDR1 and CDR2 from the germline V gene are SEHNR and FQNEAQ (reference sequence). Supplemented by reference TRBV7-9 and TRBJ1-1, the full variable domain reads DTGVSQNPRHKITKRGQNVTFRCDPISEHNRLYWYRQTLGQGPEFLTYFQNEAQLEKSRLLSDRFSAERPKGSFSTLEIQRTEQGDSAMYLCASSLEVVNTEAFFGQGTRLTVV.

This clonotype was counted only a few times. Because it lacks the conserved phenylalanine or tryptophan at the end, this CDR3 is likely a read error. The chain has TRBV29-1 and TRBJ2-7; maybe TRBD1 (7 bases). The CDR3 consists of 15 residues. The germline CDR1 and CDR2 sequences are SQVTM and ANQGSEA. V was shortened by 6 bases and J by 5 bases, with 23 bases between the two germline ends. CDR3 sequence: CSVASGGRSNHEQYS. The CDR3 nucleotides read TGCAGCGTAGCATCAGGGGGGCGATCAAACCACGAGCAGTACTCC.

As to this clonotype: The final CDR3 position lacks the conserved phenylalanine or tryptophan, pointing to a likely read error. The CDR3 region has the DNA TGTGCCAGCAGCTCCGGGGCTTACTATGGCTACACCCTC. Residues: CASSSGAYYGYTL. The chain links TRBV7-9 to TRBJ1-2, with a possible D match to TRBD1 (5 bases). The CDR3 consists of 13 residues. The V end lost 4 bases, the J end lost 3 bases, and 9 bases lay between the germline ends. Germline CDR1 SEHNR, CDR2 FQNEAQ (reference sequence).